This record concerns one T cell receptor (beta chain) sequence. Its cognate antigen is unknown. This record comes from a study of monozygotic twins with inflammatory bowel disease. Findings and caveats of the study: Compared with healthy co-twins, IBD patients showed reduced TCRbeta repertoire diversity by inverse Simpson.

TCRdb re-called the 5' RACE reads, yielding one record per CDR3 amino acid sequence without DNA. Its clone listing holds about 420,000 distinct CDR3 sequences. The CDR3 consists of 13 residues. Per the germline V gene, CDR1 is SQVTM and CDR2 is ANQGSEA. Each donor gave less than 3 ml of peripheral blood. The chain uses TRBV29-1 and TRBJ2-7; TCRdb gives TRBD2 as the D gene, but with no DNA this cannot be confirmed. Sequencing was performed on blood. This sequence originates from a human donor with ulcerative colitis or Crohn's disease, or a healthy co-twin of an affected twin (not recorded which). CDR3 residues: CSVEAAGLYEQYF.